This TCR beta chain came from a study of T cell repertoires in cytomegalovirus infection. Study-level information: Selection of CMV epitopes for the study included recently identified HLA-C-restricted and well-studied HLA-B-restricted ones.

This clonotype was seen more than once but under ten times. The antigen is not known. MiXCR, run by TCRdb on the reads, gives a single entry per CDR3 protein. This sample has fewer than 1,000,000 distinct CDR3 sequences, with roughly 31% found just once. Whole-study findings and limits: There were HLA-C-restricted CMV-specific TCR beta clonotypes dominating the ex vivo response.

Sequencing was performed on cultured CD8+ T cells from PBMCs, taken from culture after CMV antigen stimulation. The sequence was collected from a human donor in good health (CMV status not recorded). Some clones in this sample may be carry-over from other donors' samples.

The CDR3, as DNA: TGTGCCAGCAGCGATAACGTGGGGGTTACCAAAAACATTCAGTACTTC. Protein: CASSDNVGVTKNIQYF. The gene calls are TRBV3-1 and TRBJ2-4; D is tentatively TRBD1 or TRBD2 (5 bases each). V lost 5 bases and J lost 2, with 16 bases in between. The CDR3 is 16 residues long. Germline V CDR1 and CDR2: LGHDT, YNNKEL (reference sequence).